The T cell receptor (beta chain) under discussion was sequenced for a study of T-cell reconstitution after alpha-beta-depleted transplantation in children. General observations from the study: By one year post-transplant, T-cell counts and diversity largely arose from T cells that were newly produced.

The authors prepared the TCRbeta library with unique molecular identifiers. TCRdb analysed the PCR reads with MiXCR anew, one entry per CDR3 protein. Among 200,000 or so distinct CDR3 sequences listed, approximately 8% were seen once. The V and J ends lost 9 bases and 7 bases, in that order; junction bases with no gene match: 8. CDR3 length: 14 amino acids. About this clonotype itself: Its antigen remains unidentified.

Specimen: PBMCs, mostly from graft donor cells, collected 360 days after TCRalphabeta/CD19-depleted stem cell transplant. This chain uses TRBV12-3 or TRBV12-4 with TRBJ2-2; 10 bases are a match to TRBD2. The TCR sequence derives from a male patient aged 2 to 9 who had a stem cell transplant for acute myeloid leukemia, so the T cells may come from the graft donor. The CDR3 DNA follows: TGTGCCAGTACTAAACTAGCGGGATACGGGGAGCTGTTTTTT. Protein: CASTKLAGYGELFF.